The 2 T cell receptor beta chains listed next were all sequenced from one sample in a study of Graves' ophthalmopathy and Graves' hyperthyroidism. The study amplified TCR beta CDR3 regions using RNA transcripts. First-round RT-PCR used HTBI primers; second-round multiplex PCR followed. TCRdb redid the calling of the multiplex PCR reads with MiXCR, one entry per CDR3 protein. The sample comprises about 400,000 distinct CDR3 sequences, 18% of which are singletons, and roughly 1.5% rests with the top ten. The specimen sequenced was peripheral blood. These receptors originate from a woman under 30 with Graves' ophthalmopathy.

This clonotype was counted many times. The chain carries TRBV6-2 or TRBV6-3 and TRBJ2-7; the match to TRBD1 covers 8 bases. The CDR3 runs 17 residues. Germline V gene data show CDR1 as MNHEY and CDR2 as SVGEGT. The V and J ends lost 0 bases and 3 bases, in that order; junction bases with no gene match: 10. In nucleotides, the CDR3 is TGTGCCAGCAGTTACTCCGTTACGACAGGGGACAACTACGAGCAGTACTTC. Translated: CASSYSVTTGDNYEQYF.

Ten or more counts support this clonotype. The V and J genes are TRBV24-1 and TRBJ2-5; TRBD2 aligns across 10 bases. V was clipped by 0 bases and J by 4 bases; unmatched bases: 1. CDR1 is KGHDR and CDR2 is SFDVKD in the germline V gene. CDR3 size: 15 residues. The CDR3 DNA reads TGTGCCACCAGTGATTTGCCTAGCGGGAGAGAGACCCAGTACTTC. This encodes CATSDLPSGRETQYF.